The source of this T cell receptor (beta chain) is a study of blood T cell repertoires in COVID-19. Whole-study context: Donors in the United States, Italy and Spain gave samples during acute or convalescent COVID-19. T cells, B-cell-depleted T cells, or PBMCs provided the cDNA or gDNA that served as material.

The CDR3 runs to 15 residues. Trimming removed 5 bases from V and 5 bases from J; junction bases left unmatched: 11. In germline, CDR1 is LNHDA, CDR2 SQIVND (reference sequence). Source study methods: Estimates of nucleated cell counts were drawn from the amplification of reference gene primers. TCRdb keeps only in-frame clones here, not all; method: immunoSEQ multiplex PCR. That table furnishes V, J and clone size, whereas the DNA furnished D and trimming. Of 150,000 or so clones detected, around 82% appear once; the ten largest clones hold roughly 15%. Sequenced material: peripheral blood. The TCR was taken from a human donor with acute or convalescent COVID-19. The donor label of this sample is uncertain. The chain links TRBV19 to TRBJ1-1; TRBD1 aligns across 7 bases. CDR3 DNA sequence: TGTGCCAGTAGTGTCAGACAGGGAGCTGTGACTGAAGCTTTCTTT. Its protein is CASSVRQGAVTEAFF. The full variable domain, in which reference TRBV19 and TRBJ1-1 provide the parts outside the CDR3, is DGGITQSPKYLFRKEGQNVTLSCEQNLNHDAMYWYRQDPGQGLRLIYYSQIVNDFQKGDIAEGYSVSREKKESFPLTVTSAQKNPTAFYLCASSVRQGAVTEAFFGQGTRLTVV.